Shown below are 2 T cell receptor beta chains from a single sample sequenced in a study of Graves' ophthalmopathy and Graves' hyperthyroidism. RNA transcripts served as template for amplifying TCR beta CDR3 sequences. RT-PCR was first run with HTBI primers, then multiplex PCR in a second round. TCRdb called the multiplex PCR reads again in MiXCR, with one record for every CDR3 protein. The table includes under 250,000 distinct CDR3 sequences, 20% to 25% detected once. The sample consisted of peripheral blood. The source is a woman in her 50s with Graves' ophthalmopathy.

There are many counts of this clonotype. The chain joins TRBV11-2 to TRBJ1-1; TRBD1 might be the D (5 bases). Germline assignment: CDR1 SGHAT and CDR2 FQNNGV. The CDR3 covers 17 residues. V shed 6 bases and J shed 2 bases, with 22 bases lying between them. In DNA, the CDR3 is TGTGCCAGCAGTAAATTTCTTACCGGGACGTATAACACTGAAGCTTTCTTT. This encodes CASSKFLTGTYNTEAFF.

Ten or more counts support this clonotype. The V call is TRBV15, the J call TRBJ2-5, with D perhaps matching TRBD1 (5 bases). There are 13 residues in the CDR3. Germline V gene sequence: CDR1 LNHNV, CDR2 YYDKDF (reference sequence). Trimming left V 5 bases short and J 5 bases short, with 12 bases between. CDR3 DNA: TGTGCCACCAGCGTACAGGCGAGGGAGACCCAGTACTTC. Its protein product is CATSVQARETQYF.